Shown below are 28 T cell receptor beta chains from a single sample sequenced in a study of CD8+ T cells in alopecia areata (dated by TCRdb to 2016 to 2018). The time point tag for this specimen amounts to: baseline before oral tofacitinib. The method behind the library was the immunoSEQ multiplex PCR assay. For TCR sequencing, RNA was extracted from every sample and reverse transcribed into cDNA to serve as template. TCRdb provides this immuneACCESS table in a form limited to in-frame rearrangements. Some clones are lacking; in checked studies, under half of them reflect an unresolved V gene, and why the rest are absent is not known. The sample table lists 140,000 to 150,000 clones, 45% to 60% of them with a count of one. The ten largest account for 0.95% to 1% of the sample. The source material was CD4+ T cells sorted from blood, sampled at week 0. These receptors were collected from a human donor with alopecia areata.

The gene calls are TRBV4-1 and TRBJ2-4; 10 bases align to TRBD1. Trimming took 5 bases from V and 7 from J; bases not matched to a gene: 2. CDR3 length: 13 amino acids. Germline-derived CDR1 and CDR2 are MGHRA and YSYEKL. Here the CDR3 DNA reads TGCGCCAGCAGCTCGACAGGGGGCAACATTCAGTACTTC. Protein sequence: CASSSTGGNIQYF.

V gene TRBV27 combines with J gene TRBJ1-1; D gene ambiguous. This CDR3 has 11 residues. Germline CDR1 reads MNHEY; CDR2 reads SMNVEV (reference sequence). Deletions cut 9 bases from V and 0 bases from J, with 5 bases between. CDR3 DNA sequence: TGTGCCAGTCTCTTGAACACTGAAGCTTTCTTT. Encoded protein: CASLLNTEAFF.

V and J are TRBV30 and TRBJ2-5, with D unclear. The germline CDR1 and CDR2 sequences are GTSNPN and SVGIG (reference sequence). Trimming removed 5 bases at V and 3 bases at J, with 16 bases between. The CDR3 has 14 amino acids. The chain's CDR3 is CAWGREDPKETQYF. The CDR3 nucleotides read TGTGCCTGGGGCCGTGAGGACCCGAAAGAGACCCAGTACTTC.

This chain uses TRBV2 with TRBJ2-7; D possibly uses TRBD1 or TRBD2 (5 bases each). Germline assignment: CDR1 SNHLY and CDR2 FYNNEI. The CDR3 spans 15 residues. V was trimmed by 5 bases and J by 0 bases, leaving 14 bases between them. The CDR3 nucleotides read TGTGCCAGCAGTAGTTCCGGGACCAACTCCTACGAGCAGTACTTC. Its protein is CASSSSGTNSYEQYF.

The chain joins TRBV5-1 to TRBJ2-7, with 7 bases aligning to TRBD1. The germline V gene encodes CDR1 SGHRS and CDR2 YFSETQ. The CDR3 totals 14 residues. After removal of 0 bases from V and 6 bases from J, the junction contained 6 bases not matched to a gene. CDR3 sequence: CASSLGQGVAEQYF. The CDR3 nucleotides read TGCGCCAGCAGCTTGGGACAGGGAGTAGCCGAGCAGTACTTC.

V and J are TRBV6-5 and TRBJ1-2; 7 bases match TRBD1. This CDR3 region has 11 residues. Trimming cost V 6 bases and J 14 bases; bases outside gene matches: 9. Germline V gene data show CDR1 as MNHEY and CDR2 as SVGAGI. CDR3 residues: CASSQGQEATF. As DNA, the CDR3 is TGTGCCAGCAGCCAAGGACAGGAGGCGACCTTC.

The V call is TRBV4-1, the J call TRBJ2-2; tentative D call: TRBD2 (5 bases). This CDR3 comprises 14 residues. Between the trimmed V and J ends, which lost 2 bases and 2 bases, there was a span of 6 bases. Germline V gives CDR1 MGHRA, CDR2 YSYEKL. For the CDR3, the DNA is TGCGCCAGCAGCCAACGGGAAAACACCGGGGAGCTGTTTTTT. Protein sequence: CASSQRENTGELFF.

The V gene is TRBV27, the J gene TRBJ2-5, with D perhaps given as TRBD1 or TRBD2 (5 bases each). This CDR3 has 11 residues. Trimming took off 10 bases at V and 4 bases at J, with 10 bases between the two ends. Germline V lookup: CDR1 MNHEY, CDR2 SMNVEV (reference sequence). In DNA, the CDR3 is TGTGCCATCGGGGCGGGAGAGACCCAGTACTTC. This encodes CAIGAGETQYF.

This chain links TRBV4-3 with TRBJ2-2, with D unclear. V lost 0 bases, J lost 6 bases, and 11 bases lay in between. The CDR3 totals 15 residues. Germline assignment: CDR1 LGHNA and CDR2 YSLEER. The CDR3 nucleotides read TGCGCCAGCAGCCAAGACCCCTTGGGTCCCGGGGAGCTGTTTTTT. This codes for CASSQDPLGPGELFF.

This clone appeared a few times. V and J are TRBV7-9 and TRBJ2-5, with D unresolved. The germline V gene has CDR1 SEHNR and CDR2 FQNEAQ (reference sequence). The germline V and J ends were trimmed by 3 bases and 3 bases, with 11 bases remaining between them. This CDR3 spans 14 amino acids. The CDR3 region is CASSFQDFKETQYF. CDR3 nucleotides: TGTGCCAGCAGCTTCCAAGACTTTAAAGAGACCCAGTACTTC.

The sample holds a few counts of this clone. J is TRBJ2-3 and V is TRBV28; D gene uncertain. CDR1 and CDR2 from the germline V gene are MDHEN and SYDVKM. The CDR3 sequence is 14 residues long. V was trimmed by 10 bases and J by 2 bases, leaving 16 bases between them. The CDR3 sequence is CATSGRIYTDTQYF. The CDR3 DNA sequence: TGTGCCACCTCCGGGCGAATTTACACAGATACGCAGTATTTT.

This clone was counted a few times. This chain links TRBV28 with TRBJ2-3, with D unclear. The V end lost 7 bases, the J end lost 4 bases, and 15 bases lay between the germline ends. The V gene's germline CDR1 is MDHEN and CDR2 SYDVKM. The CDR3 totals 14 residues. CDR3 amino acids: CASKGPLNADTQYF. The DNA of the CDR3 is TGTGCCAGCAAAGGACCTTTAAATGCAGATACGCAGTATTTT.

The V and J genes are TRBV2 and TRBJ2-2; D is ambiguous. The V and J ends lost 2 bases and 4 bases respectively, with 8 bases between them. The CDR3 spans 14 residues. Germline V CDR1 and CDR2: SNHLY, FYNNEI. CDR3 DNA: TGTGCCAGCAGTGAAAACAGTCGCACCGGGGAGCTGTTTTTT. Translation gives CASSENSRTGELFF. Based on the CDR3 plus reference TRBV2 and TRBJ2-2, the full variable domain is EPEVTQTPSHQVTQMGQEVILRCVPISNHLYFYWYRQILGQKVEFLVSFYNNEISEKSEIFDDQFSVERPDGSNFTLKIRSTKLEDSAMYFCASSENSRTGELFFGEGSRLTVL.

This chain uses TRBV2 with TRBJ1-5; tentative D call: TRBD1 (6 bases). The CDR3 consists of 14 residues. Trimming stripped 3 bases from V and 4 bases from J, with 10 bases between. The germline gives CDR1 SNHLY, CDR2 FYNNEI. CDR3 residues: CASSEQGLNQPQHF. CDR3 DNA sequence: TGTGCCAGCAGTGAGCAGGGGCTGAATCAGCCCCAGCATTTT. Combining the CDR3 with reference TRBV2 and TRBJ1-5 gives the whole variable domain EPEVTQTPSHQVTQMGQEVILRCVPISNHLYFYWYRQILGQKVEFLVSFYNNEISEKSEIFDDQFSVERPDGSNFTLKIRSTKLEDSAMYFCASSEQGLNQPQHFGDGTRLSIL.

The V call is TRBV30, the J call TRBJ1-5, with D possibly TRBD1 on 5 matching bases. Deletions cut 0 bases from V and 5 bases from J, with 11 bases between. Germline-derived CDR1 and CDR2 are GTSNPN and SVGIG (reference sequence). The CDR3 extends over 14 amino acids. The CDR3 DNA sequence: TGTGCCTGGAGTGTAAGGGCCAGGGATCAGCCCCAGCATTTT. Its translation is CAWSVRARDQPQHF.

This rearrangement joins TRBV9 to TRBJ2-3; D could derive from TRBD1 or TRBD2 (6 bases each). The CDR3 is 12 amino acids. Per germline, CDR1 SGDLS and CDR2 YYNGEE. The V end lost 0 bases, the J end lost 11 bases, and 10 bases lay between the germline ends. The CDR3 protein is CASSVGEGGQYF. The CDR3 region has the DNA TGTGCCAGCAGCGTAGGCGAGGGGGGGCAGTATTTT.

The chain is built from TRBV29-1 and TRBJ1-2; D not certain. Germline loops: CDR1 SQVTM, CDR2 ANQGSEA. The CDR3 consists of 12 residues. This CDR3 is CRAGTSNYGYTF. CDR3 DNA sequence: TGCAGGGCGGGCACCTCTAACTATGGCTACACCTTC.

The chain has TRBV29-1 and TRBJ2-5; TRBD1 might be the D (7 bases). Trimming took 6 bases from V and 4 from J, leaving 15 bases between them. From germline, CDR1 is SQVTM and CDR2 ANQGSEA. This CDR3 region has 13 residues. The CDR3 protein is CSVASEGAETQYF. For the CDR3, the DNA is TGCAGCGTAGCCTCGGAGGGGGCAGAGACCCAGTACTTC.

The sample holds a few counts of this clone. The chain joins TRBV4-1 to TRBJ1-4; D is undetermined. V lost 6 bases to trimming and J lost 0 bases, with 11 bases between them. The CDR3 runs 15 residues. The germline CDR1 and CDR2 sequences are MGHRA and YSYEKL. CDR3 sequence reads: CASSPGPTTNEKLFF. In nucleotides, the CDR3 is TGCGCCAGCAGTCCAGGACCTACAACTAATGAAAAACTGTTTTTT.

The chain carries TRBV19 and TRBJ2-1; 9 nucleotides agree with TRBD2. The ends lost 9 bases at V and 0 bases at J; junction bases unmatched: 6. The germline V gene encodes CDR1 LNHDA and CDR2 SQIVND (reference sequence). This CDR3 region has 15 residues. This CDR3 reads CASGLAFASYNEQFF. The DNA for the CDR3 is TGTGCCAGCGGACTAGCGTTCGCCTCCTACAATGAGCAGTTCTTC.

The V gene is TRBV23-1, the J gene TRBJ2-1; D not certain. TRBV23-1 is an open reading frame whose function is uncertain. This CDR3 spans 13 amino acids. Trimming left V 9 bases short and J 5 bases short, with 14 bases between. CDR3 coding DNA: TGCGCCAGGAAAGGACGGCCAAACAATGAGCAGTTCTTC. Its protein product is CARKGRPNNEQFF.

The chain uses TRBV10-3 and TRBJ2-7, with D possibly TRBD2 on 7 matching bases. CDR1 is ENHRY and CDR2 is SYGVKD in the germline V gene. The CDR3 totals 15 residues. Trimming took off 3 bases at V and 0 bases at J, with 12 bases between the two ends. CDR3 DNA sequence: TGTGCCATCAGTGACTCAGGGGAGGGCTCCTACGAGCAGTACTTC. Translating it yields CAISDSGEGSYEQYF.

This clone was counted a few times. The chain recombines TRBV18 with TRBJ2-7; TRBD1 or TRBD2 may be the D gene (5 bases each). The CDR3 is 14 residues long. V lost 6 bases to trimming and J lost 0 bases, with 12 bases between them. In germline, CDR1 is KGHSH, CDR2 LQKENI. CDR3 amino acids: CASSTRGDSYEQYF. CDR3 nucleotides: TGTGCCAGCTCTACCAGAGGGGACTCCTACGAGCAGTACTTC.

This sequence joins TRBV2 and TRBJ1-5; the match to TRBD1 covers 7 bases. The V and J ends lost 5 bases and 5 bases, in that order; junction bases with no gene match: 6. The CDR3 runs to 14 residues. In germline, CDR1 is SNHLY, CDR2 FYNNEI. This chain's CDR3 is CASSQQGSHQPQHF. In DNA form, the CDR3 reads TGTGCCAGCAGTCAACAGGGGTCCCATCAGCCCCAGCATTTT.

This clone was seen more than once but under ten times. This chain uses TRBV30 with TRBJ2-5; the D gene could be TRBD1 or TRBD2 (5 bases each). The germline V gene has CDR1 GTSNPN and CDR2 SVGIG (reference sequence). The CDR3 is 13 amino acids. Between the trimmed V and J ends, which lost 0 bases and 6 bases, there was a span of 11 bases. The CDR3 DNA reads TGTGCCTGGAGTGTACGACGGGGCAAGACCCAGTACTTC. Encoded protein: CAWSVRRGKTQYF. Supplemented by reference TRBV30 and TRBJ2-5, the full variable domain reads SQTIHQWPATLVQPVGSPLSLECTVEGTSNPNLYWYRQAAGRGLQLLFYSVGIGQISSEVPQNLSASRPQDRQFILSSKKLLLSDSGFYLCAWSVRRGKTQYFGPGTRLLVL.

This clone was counted ten times or more. The chain couples TRBV13 to TRBJ2-7, with a weak D call TRBD2 (7 bases). V was pared by 5 bases and J by 3 bases, with 14 bases between. Germline CDR1 reads PRHDT; CDR2 reads FYEKMQ (reference sequence). The CDR3 has 14 amino acids. As DNA, the CDR3 is TGTGCCAGCAGCAGGGGAGGGGGTGGCTACGAGCAGTACTTC. Its translation: CASSRGGGGYEQYF. The variable domain in full, with the rest retrieved from reference TRBV13 and TRBJ2-7, is AAGVIQSPRHLIKEKRETATLKCYPIPRHDTVYWYQQGPGQDPQFLISFYEKMQSDKGSIPDRFSAQQFSDYHSELNMSSLELGDSALYFCASSRGGGGYEQYFGPGTRLTVT.

V and J are TRBV2 and TRBJ2-5; 7 bases are shared with TRBD1. J gave up 2 bases and V 10 bases, and 7 bases lay outside the gene matches. Germline values: CDR1 SNHLY, CDR2 FYNNEI. The CDR3 covers 13 residues. CDR3 in DNA: TGTGCCACCGCAGAACAGGGGCAAGAGACCCAGTACTTC. This codes for CATAEQGQETQYF.

This chain connects TRBV30 to TRBJ2-7; TRBD1 aligns across 8 bases. After removal of 5 bases from V and 6 bases from J, the junction contained 3 bases not matched to a gene. Germline-derived CDR1 and CDR2 are GTSNPN and SVGIG (reference sequence). The CDR3 spans 11 residues. CDR3 amino acids: CAWETGVEQYF. The CDR3 DNA sequence: TGTGCCTGGGAGACAGGGGTCGAGCAGTACTTC.